This TCR beta chain is drawn from a study of regulatory T cells in long-lasting Graves disease. Across the whole study: The study counted Graves' disease as persistent given over 5 years of antithyroid drugs and positive TSH receptor antibodies. Study-wide findings and caveats: Less diverse TCR repertoires were seen in persistent Graves' patients than in newly diagnosed ones. Thyroid tissue went unexamined; only peripheral blood was analyzed. Newly diagnosed patients shared 1,000 or so public clonotypes; persistent patients shared some 2,600.

Relying on iRepertoire HTBI primers and Arm-PCR of CDR3 regions, the team built TCR beta libraries. TCRdb re-called the multiplex PCR reads through MiXCR, storing one row per CDR3 protein. Of 600,000 to 850,000 distinct CDR3 sequences in the sample, around 30% were seen once. CDR3 length equals 14 residues. Trimming removed 0 bases from V and 7 bases from J; junction bases left unmatched: 3. CDR1 ENHRY and CDR2 SYGVKD come from the germline V gene. This clonotype has just a few counts. Its antigen remains unidentified. Time point specified: persistent/refractory GD, antithyroid drugs over 5 years with positive TRAb. The TCR library was made from RNA extracted from PBMCs.

The TCR originated in a female donor with Graves disease. V gene TRBV10-3 combines with J gene TRBJ1-2; 9 bases align to TRBD1. This specimen was peripheral blood mononuclear cells (PBMCs), taken when the disease was refractory, from a patient treated with antithyroid drugs. The CDR3 DNA reads TGTGCCATCAGTGAGTCGGGACAGGGCGGTGGCTACACCTTC. Translating gives CAISESGQGGGYTF.